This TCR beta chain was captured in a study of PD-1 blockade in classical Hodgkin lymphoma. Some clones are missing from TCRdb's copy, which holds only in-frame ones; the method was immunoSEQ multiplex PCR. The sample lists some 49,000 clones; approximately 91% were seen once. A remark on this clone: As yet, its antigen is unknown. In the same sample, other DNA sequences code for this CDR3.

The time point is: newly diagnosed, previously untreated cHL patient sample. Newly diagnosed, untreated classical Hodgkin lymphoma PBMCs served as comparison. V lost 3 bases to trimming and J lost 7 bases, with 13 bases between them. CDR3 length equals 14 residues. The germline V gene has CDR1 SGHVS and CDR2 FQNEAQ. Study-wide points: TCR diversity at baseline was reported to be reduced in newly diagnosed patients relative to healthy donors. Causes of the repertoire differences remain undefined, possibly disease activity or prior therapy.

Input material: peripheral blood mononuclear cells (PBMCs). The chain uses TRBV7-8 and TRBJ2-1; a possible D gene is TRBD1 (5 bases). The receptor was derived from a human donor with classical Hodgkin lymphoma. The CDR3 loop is CASSLGLDWNEQFF. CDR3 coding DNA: TGTGCCAGCAGCTTGGGGCTCGATTGGAATGAGCAGTTCTTC.